This section outlines one TCR beta chain sequence together with its context. This clone was observed a few times. No cognate antigen has been identified for it. No much larger clone exists at a distance of one base, and base qualities are not known. This entry belongs to a study of blood T cell repertoires in COVID-19 (dated by TCRdb to 2020 to 2022). Turning to the overall study: Samples from collaborators originated in the United States, Italy and Spain and spanned both the acute and convalescent phases of COVID-19. Where available, HLA class I and class II types were obtained from metadata supplied by the sample provider rather than from assay-based typing. The prospective study material was composed of cDNA or gDNA derived from T cells, B-cell-depleted T cells, or PBMCs. The samples were drawn from the first 160 participants of the ongoing ImmuneRACE study and from 1,254 subjects provided by 6 global collaborators. The sample metadata nearly always contained a de-identified subject ID, COVID-19 status, age in years and sex. The repertoires were made available in a free public database intended to serve as a resource for research on the immune response to SARS-CoV-2. Subjects who had been exposed to COVID-19, were actively infected with it, or had recovered from it provided the deeply sampled blood TCRbeta repertoires that made up the dataset. Here is what the overall study found, with its caveats: How much clinical and demographic metadata was included differed by source and by participant, and the metadata was provided uncurated.

TCRbeta CDR3 regions were amplified from genomic DNA using the immunoSEQ Assay, a bias-controlled multiplex PCR. Per the original workflow: The number of nucleated cells in each sample was estimated from the amplification of reference gene primers within the assay. To quantify the absolute abundance of each unique TCRbeta CDR3 rearrangement, sequence reads were collapsed and filtered. Productive Simpson clonality was computed per sample as the square root of Simpson's diversity index over productive rearrangements. TCRdb's version of the immuneACCESS table is confined to in-frame rearrangements and falls short of the full clone set. An unresolved V gene accounts for under half of the shortfall where checked; the remainder is of unknown origin. The DNA was the basis for D and trimming; V, J and clone size are from that table. The sample yields 150,000 to 170,000 clones; 78% were counted once. The ten largest account for around 1.7% of the sample.

The collaborating institutions used their own protocols to collect whole blood in K2EDTA tubes. For TCRbeta analysis, collaborators shipped samples as frozen whole blood, isolated PBMCs, or DNA extracted from either of those sample types. The germline V end is reduced by 3 bases and the J end by 7 bases; junction bases left unmatched: 3. From cysteine to phenylalanine, the CDR3 is 13 amino acids long. Just CDR3 DNA is preserved here, 39 bases in frame from base 1. In the germline V gene, CDR1 corresponds to SNHLY and CDR2 to FYNNEI. Specimen: peripheral blood. This clonotype was obtained from a man aged 80 or over with acute or convalescent COVID-19. The chain is encoded by TRBV2 joined to TRBJ1-2; the central 9 bases match TRBD1. The nucleotides are TGTGCCAGCAGTGAGGACAGGGGCGGTGGCTACACCTTC. It translates to CASSEDRGGGYTF.